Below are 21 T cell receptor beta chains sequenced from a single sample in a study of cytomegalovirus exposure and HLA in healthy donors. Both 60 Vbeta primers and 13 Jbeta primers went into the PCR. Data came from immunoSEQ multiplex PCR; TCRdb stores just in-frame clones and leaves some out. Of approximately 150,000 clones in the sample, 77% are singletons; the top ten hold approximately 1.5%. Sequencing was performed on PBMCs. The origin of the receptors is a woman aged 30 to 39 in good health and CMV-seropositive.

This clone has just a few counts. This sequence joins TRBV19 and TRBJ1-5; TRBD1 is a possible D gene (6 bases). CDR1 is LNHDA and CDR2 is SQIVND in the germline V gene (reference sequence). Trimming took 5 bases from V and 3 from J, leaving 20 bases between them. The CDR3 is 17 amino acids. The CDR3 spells CASSPSGGQGYNQPQHF. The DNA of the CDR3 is TGTGCCAGTAGTCCGTCCGGGGGGCAGGGGTACAATCAGCCCCAGCATTTT.

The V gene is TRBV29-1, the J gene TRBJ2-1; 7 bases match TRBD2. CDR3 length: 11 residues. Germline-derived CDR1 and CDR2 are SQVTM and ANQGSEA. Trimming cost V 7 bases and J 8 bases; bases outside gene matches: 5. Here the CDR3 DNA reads TGCAGCGGACTAGCAGTCGATGAGCAGTTCTTC. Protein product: CSGLAVDEQFF.

The CDR3 nucleotides are TGTGCCAGCAGTGCCTCGGAGAGGGATGAGCAGTTCTTC. Its protein is CASSASERDEQFF. The chain carries TRBV27 and TRBJ2-1; D is perhaps TRBD2 (5 bases). The CDR3 spans 13 residues. Between the trimmed V and J ends, which lost 5 bases and 8 bases, there was a span of 13 bases. Germline V CDR1 and CDR2: MNHEY, SMNVEV (reference sequence).

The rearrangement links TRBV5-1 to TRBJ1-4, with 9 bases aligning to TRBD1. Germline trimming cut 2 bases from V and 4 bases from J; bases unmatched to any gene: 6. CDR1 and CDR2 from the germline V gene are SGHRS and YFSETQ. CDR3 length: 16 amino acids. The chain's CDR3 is CASSLQGALVNEKLFF. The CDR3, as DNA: TGCGCCAGCAGCTTACAGGGGGCGCTCGTTAATGAAAAACTGTTTTTT.

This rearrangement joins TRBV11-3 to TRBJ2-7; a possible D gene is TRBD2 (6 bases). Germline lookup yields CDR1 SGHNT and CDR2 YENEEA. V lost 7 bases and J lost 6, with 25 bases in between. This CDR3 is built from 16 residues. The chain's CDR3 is CASTPRAGRSPGEQYF. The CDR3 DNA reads TGTGCCAGCACCCCTAGGGCGGGACGAAGCCCCGGCGAGCAGTACTTC.

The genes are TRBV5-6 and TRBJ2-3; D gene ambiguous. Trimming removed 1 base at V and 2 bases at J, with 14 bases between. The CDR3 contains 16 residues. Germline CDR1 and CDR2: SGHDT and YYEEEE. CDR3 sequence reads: CASSLFKWRLTDTQYF. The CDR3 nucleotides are TGTGCCAGCAGCTTGTTTAAGTGGAGACTCACAGATACGCAGTATTTT.

The CDR3 nucleotides read TGTGCCAGTTCCTTTAGCGGGGGAGACCCCTACAATGAGCAGTTCTTC. Translated, it gives CASSFSGGDPYNEQFF. The chain has TRBV28 and TRBJ2-1; 9 bases are a match to TRBD2. Germline CDR1 and CDR2: MDHEN and SYDVKM. V was clipped by 9 bases and J by 2 bases; unmatched bases: 11. The CDR3 runs to 16 residues. The full variable domain, completed using reference TRBV28 and TRBJ2-1, is DVKVTQSSRYLVKRTGEKVFLECVQDMDHENMFWYRQDPGLGLRLIYFSYDVKMKEKGDIPEGYSVSREKKERFSLILESASTNQTSMYLCASSFSGGDPYNEQFFGPGTRLTVL.

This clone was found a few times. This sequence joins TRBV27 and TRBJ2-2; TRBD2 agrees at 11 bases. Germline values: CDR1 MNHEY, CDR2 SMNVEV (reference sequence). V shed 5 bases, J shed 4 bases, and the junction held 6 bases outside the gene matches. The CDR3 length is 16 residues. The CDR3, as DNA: TGTGCCAGCAGTCCGGGACTAGCGGTTTTCACCGGGGAGCTGTTTTTT. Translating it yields CASSPGLAVFTGELFF.

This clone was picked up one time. For the CDR3, the DNA is TGCGCCAGCAGCCAAGCCATTGTGACTTCCGGGACTAGGGTACAAGAGACCCAGTACTTC. Translating gives CASSQAIVTSGTRVQETQYF. This chain uses TRBV4-1 with TRBJ2-5, with 8 bases that match TRBD2. The V gene's germline CDR1 is MGHRA and CDR2 YSYEKL. V gave up 1 base and J gave up 2 bases; unmatched junction bases: 18. The CDR3 contains 20 residues.

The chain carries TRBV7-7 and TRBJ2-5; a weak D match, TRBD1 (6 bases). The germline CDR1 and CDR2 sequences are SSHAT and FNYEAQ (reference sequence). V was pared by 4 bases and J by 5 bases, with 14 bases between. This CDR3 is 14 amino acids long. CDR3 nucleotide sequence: TGTGCCAGCAGCTCCTTTGGGGGCGCGGAGACCCAGTACTTC. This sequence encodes CASSSFGGAETQYF.

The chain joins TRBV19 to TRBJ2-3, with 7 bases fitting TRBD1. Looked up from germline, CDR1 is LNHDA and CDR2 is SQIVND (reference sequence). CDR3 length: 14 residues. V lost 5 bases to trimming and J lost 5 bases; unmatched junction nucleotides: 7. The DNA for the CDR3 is TGTGCCAGTAGTGTCGACAGGGTGGGAGATACGCAGTATTTT. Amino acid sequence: CASSVDRVGDTQYF.

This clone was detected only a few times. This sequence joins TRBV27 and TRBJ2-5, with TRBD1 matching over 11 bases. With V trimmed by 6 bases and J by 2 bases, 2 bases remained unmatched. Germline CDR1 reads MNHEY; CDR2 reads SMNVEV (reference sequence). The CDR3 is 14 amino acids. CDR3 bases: TGTGCCAGCAGACGGGACAGGGGGCAAGAGACCCAGTACTTC. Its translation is CASRRDRGQETQYF.

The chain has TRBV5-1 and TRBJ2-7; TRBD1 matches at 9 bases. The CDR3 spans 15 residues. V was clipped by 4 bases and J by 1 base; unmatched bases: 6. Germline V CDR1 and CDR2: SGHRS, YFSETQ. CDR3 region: CASSQWTGVSYEQYF. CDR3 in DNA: TGCGCCAGCAGCCAATGGACAGGGGTATCCTACGAGCAGTACTTC.

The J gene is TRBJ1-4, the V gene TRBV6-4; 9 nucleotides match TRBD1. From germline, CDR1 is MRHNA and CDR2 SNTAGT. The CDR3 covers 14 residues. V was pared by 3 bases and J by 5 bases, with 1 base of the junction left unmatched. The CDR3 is CASSEGTGNEKLFF. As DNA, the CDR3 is TGTGCCAGCAGTGAAGGGACAGGGAATGAAAAACTGTTTTTT.

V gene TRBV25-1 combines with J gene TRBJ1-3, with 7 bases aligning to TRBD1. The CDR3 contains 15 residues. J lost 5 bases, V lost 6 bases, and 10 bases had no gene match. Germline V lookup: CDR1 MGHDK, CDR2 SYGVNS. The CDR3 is CASSLRGRGRNTIYF. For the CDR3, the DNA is TGTGCCAGCAGCCTTCGGGGCAGGGGGAGAAACACCATATATTTT.

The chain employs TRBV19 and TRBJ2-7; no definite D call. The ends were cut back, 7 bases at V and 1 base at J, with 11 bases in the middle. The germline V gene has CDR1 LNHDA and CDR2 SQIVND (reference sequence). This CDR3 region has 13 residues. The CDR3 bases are TGTGCCAGTACGGCAGGAAGTTCCTACGAGCAGTACTTC. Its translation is CASTAGSSYEQYF.

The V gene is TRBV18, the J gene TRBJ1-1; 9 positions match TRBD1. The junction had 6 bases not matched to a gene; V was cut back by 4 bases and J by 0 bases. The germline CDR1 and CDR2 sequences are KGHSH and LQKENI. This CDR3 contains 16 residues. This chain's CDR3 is CASSQLQGAVNTEAFF. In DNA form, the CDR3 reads TGTGCCAGCTCACAGCTACAGGGGGCAGTGAACACTGAAGCTTTCTTT. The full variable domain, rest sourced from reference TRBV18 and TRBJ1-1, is NAGVMQNPRHLVRRRGQEARLRCSPMKGHSHVYWYRQLPEEGLKFMVYLQKENIIDESGMPKERFSAEFPKEGPSILRIQQVVRGDSAAYFCASSQLQGAVNTEAFFGQGTRLTVV.

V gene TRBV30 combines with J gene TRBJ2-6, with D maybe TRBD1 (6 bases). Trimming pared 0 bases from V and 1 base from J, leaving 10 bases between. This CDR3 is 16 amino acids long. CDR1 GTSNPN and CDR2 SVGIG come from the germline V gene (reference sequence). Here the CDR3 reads CAWSVRRGSGANVLTF. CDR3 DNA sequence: TGTGCCTGGAGTGTACGAAGGGGGTCTGGGGCCAACGTCCTGACTTTC. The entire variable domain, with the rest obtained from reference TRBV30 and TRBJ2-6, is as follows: SQTIHQWPATLVQPVGSPLSLECTVEGTSNPNLYWYRQAAGRGLQLLFYSVGIGQISSEVPQNLSASRPQDRQFILSSKKLLLSDSGFYLCAWSVRRGSGANVLTFGAGSRLTVL.

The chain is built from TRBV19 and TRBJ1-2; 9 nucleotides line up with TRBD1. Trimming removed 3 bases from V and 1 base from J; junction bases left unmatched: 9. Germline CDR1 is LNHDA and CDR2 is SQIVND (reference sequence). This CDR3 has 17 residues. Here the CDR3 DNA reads TGTGCCAGTAGTATCGGAACAGGGGGCCAGCTTAACTATGGCTACACCTTC. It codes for CASSIGTGGQLNYGYTF.

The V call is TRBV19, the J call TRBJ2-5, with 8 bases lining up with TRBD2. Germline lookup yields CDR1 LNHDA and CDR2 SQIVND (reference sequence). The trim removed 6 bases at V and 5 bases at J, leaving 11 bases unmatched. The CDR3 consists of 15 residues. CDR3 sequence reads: CASRGRLGTSETQYF. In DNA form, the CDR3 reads TGTGCCAGTAGAGGACGTTTGGGGACTAGTGAGACCCAGTACTTC.

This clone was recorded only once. CDR3 nucleotide sequence: TGTGCCAGCAGCACAGGGGTAGATACGCAGTATTTT. Residues: CASSTGVDTQYF. The chain carries TRBV7-9 and TRBJ2-3, with 7 positions matching TRBD1. The length of the CDR3 is 12 residues. V dropped 5 bases and J dropped 5; count of bases not matched to a gene: 1. The germline V gene has CDR1 SEHNR and CDR2 FQNEAQ (reference sequence).